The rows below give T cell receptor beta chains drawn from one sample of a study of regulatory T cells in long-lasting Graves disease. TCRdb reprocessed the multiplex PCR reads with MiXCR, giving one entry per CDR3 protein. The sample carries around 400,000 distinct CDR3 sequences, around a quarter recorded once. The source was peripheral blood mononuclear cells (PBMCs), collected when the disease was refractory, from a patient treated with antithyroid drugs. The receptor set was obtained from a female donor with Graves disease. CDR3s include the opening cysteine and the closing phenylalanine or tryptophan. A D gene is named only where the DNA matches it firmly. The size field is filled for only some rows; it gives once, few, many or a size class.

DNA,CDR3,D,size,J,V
TGCGCCAGCAGCTTGGCCGCGATCTCGGACGGTCGGAGAAAACTGTTTTTT,CASSLAAISDGRRKLFF,-,few,TRBJ1-4,TRBV5-1
TGTGCCAGCAGCCAAGTAACAGGTCGAGTAAACAATGAGCAGTTCTTC,CASSQVTGRVNNEQFF,-,-,TRBJ2-1,TRBV3-1
TGCAGCGTTGCGGATGACGGGCATCAGCCCCAGCATTTT,CSVADDGHQPQHF,-,many,TRBJ1-5,TRBV29-1
TGTGCCGGACCAGGGGACACTGAAGCTTTCTTT,CAGPGDTEAFF,-,once,TRBJ1-1,TRBV30
TGTGCCAGCATTCGAGGTAGGACAGGGGTGGCTTTCTTT,CASIRGRTGVAFF,TRBD1,many,TRBJ1-1,TRBV28
TGTGCCTGGAGTGTAGATCTGAACACTGAAGCTTTCTTT,CAWSVDLNTEAFF,-,-,TRBJ1-1,TRBV30
TGTGCCAGCACCCAGGGACGTTACCCAACTGAAGCTTTCTTT,CASTQGRYPTEAFF,-,few,TRBJ1-1,TRBV2
TGTGCCAGCAGCCCAAGCGGGATAAATGAGCAGTTCTTC,CASSPSGINEQFF,TRBD2,many,TRBJ2-1,TRBV11-3
TGTGCCAGCAGTTTAGGTTTGGGACTAGCGGGCGGGAAGACCCAGTACTTC,CASSLGLGLAGGKTQYF,TRBD2,many,TRBJ2-5,TRBV27
TGCAGCGTTGCAGGTTCGGTGGCTTTCTTT,CSVAGSVAFF,-,-,TRBJ1-1,TRBV29-1
TGTGCCAGCAGTTACTCAGCAGGGCACACTGAAGCTTTCTTT,CASSYSAGHTEAFF,-,many,TRBJ1-1,TRBV6-5